The source of this T cell receptor (beta chain) is a study of T cell repertoires in cytomegalovirus infection (dated by TCRdb to between 2018 and 2020). Context from the whole study: Recently identified HLA-C-restricted CMV epitopes, whose presentation resists viral immunomodulation, were targeted by peptide stimulations together with well-studied HLA-B-restricted epitopes. Donor HLA type was relevant to the analysis, because carriage of CMV infection together with the matching HLA type was indicated by public TCR beta signatures. The full study reports these points: The ex vivo response was dominated by HLA-C-restricted CMV-specific TCR beta clonotypes, and the single most frequent clonotype in two of eight donors was supplied by these HLA-C-restricted clonotypes. Carriers of CMV infection plus the relevant HLA type were discriminated by the cumulative frequency of public TCR beta family members in the study cohort and in an independent approximately 360-donor cohort.

The CDR3 measures 17 amino acids from cysteine to phenylalanine. Only CDR3 DNA remains: 51 bases, in frame from the first base. The germline ends are 13 bases apart after V is trimmed by 0 bases and J by 1 base. CDR1 and CDR2, per the germline V gene (reference sequence), are LGHDT and YNNKEL. Sequencing relied on an Illumina HiSeq 1500. In-frame beta chains were kept once TCRdb had trimmed the public reads at Q25 with fastp and called clones with MiXCR. Rows are unified per CDR3 protein, each entry keeping the most common DNA and genes. Present in this sample are 110,000 or so distinct CDR3 sequences, around 30% of which were seen just once. 41% of the sample belongs to the ten largest clones. The treatment or condition label of this sample denotes: in vitro stimulation with specific CMV peptide epitopes to enrich CMV-specific T cells. With respect to this clonotype: The clone's antigen remains unknown. One base away there is no much larger clone; base qualities are not given.

This receptor was taken from a human donor in good health (CMV status not recorded). Some clones in this sample may be carry-over from other donors' samples. The chain was built from TRBV3-1 and TRBJ2-1; the D element could tentatively be TRBD1 or TRBD2, as 5 bases agree for each. Source: CD8+ T cells from cultured PBMCs, taken from culture after CMV antigen stimulation. This receptor has the CDR3 CASSQDTRGVSYNEQFF. The sequenced DNA is TGTGCCAGCAGCCAAGACACTAGAGGGGTATCCTACAATGAGCAGTTCTTC.